A selection of T cell receptor beta chains follows, all from one sample in a study of response to subunit inactivated influenza vaccine. TCRdb independently ran MiXCR on the RT-PCR reads; one entry per CDR3 protein. The sample consists of 550,000 to 650,000 distinct CDR3 sequences, approximately 10% of them appearing once. Sequenced here: PBMCs from blood, sampled on the day of vaccination. These receptors came from a man aged 45-65 years who received an inactivated influenza vaccine. Each CDR3 is given with its conserved first and last residue. D genes are given only for firm matches. Clone size is given for some rows only: seen once, a few or many times, or a class if the clone is expanded.

size: few; D: .; V: TRBV28; J: TRBJ2-7; DNA: TGTGCCAGCACCCATGAGTCCTACGAGCAGTACTTC; CDR3: CASTHESYEQYF
size: few; D: .; V: TRBV7-2; J: TRBJ2-7; DNA: TGTGCCAGCAGCTTCCCGGGACATACCTACGAGCAGTACTTC; CDR3: CASSFPGHTYEQYF
size: .; D: .; V: TRBV6-6; J: TRBJ1-1; DNA: TGTGCCAGCGGCGACCAGATGAACACTGAAGCTTTCTTT; CDR3: CASGDQMNTEAFF
size: .; D: .; V: TRBV7-6; J: TRBJ2-1; DNA: TGTGCCAGCAGCTTAGCAGGGGTCTATGAGCAGTTCTTC; CDR3: CASSLAGVYEQFF
size: many; D: TRBD2; V: TRBV12-3/TRBV12-4; J: TRBJ2-7; DNA: TGTGCCAGCAGTTACGGCCCGGGACTAGCGGGGGCCCTACCCCCCTACGAGCAGTACTTC; CDR3: CASSYGPGLAGALPPYEQYF
size: few; D: TRBD1; V: TRBV6-5; J: TRBJ2-1; DNA: TGTACGACAGGGGCGTACTACAATGAGCAGTTCTTC; CDR3: CTTGAYYNEQFF
size: .; D: .; V: TRBV7-2; J: TRBJ2-3; DNA: TGTGCCAGCAGCTTCGATCGGAGCGCAGATACGCAGTATTTT; CDR3: CASSFDRSADTQYF
size: many; D: .; V: TRBV7-8; J: TRBJ2-7; DNA: TGTGCCAGCAGCCAATCACGGGCCGGAATCACCTACGAGCAGTACTTC; CDR3: CASSQSRAGITYEQYF
size: many; D: TRBD1; V: TRBV29-1; J: TRBJ2-3; DNA: TGCAGCGCGGACAGGGGTGGCGGCACAGATACGCAGTATTTT; CDR3: CSADRGGGTDTQYF
size: few; D: .; V: TRBV7-6; J: TRBJ2-3; DNA: TGTGCCAGCAGCCCATGGACTGAGGGCGCAGATACGCAGTATTTT; CDR3: CASSPWTEGADTQYF
size: few; D: .; V: TRBV4-1; J: TRBJ1-2; DNA: TGCGCCAGCAGCCAAGACTCGGGAGAGACCTATGGCTACACCTTC; CDR3: CASSQDSGETYGYTF
size: .; D: TRBD2; V: TRBV7-9; J: TRBJ2-3; DNA: TGTGCCAGCAGCCGATCGGGAGGGGGGCGGACAGATACGCAGTATTTT; CDR3: CASSRSGGGRTDTQYF
size: .; D: .; V: TRBV20-1; J: TRBJ1-1; DNA: TGCAGTGGGCCAACGGGGGGAGGCACTGAAGCTTTCTTT; CDR3: CSGPTGGGTEAFF
size: many; D: TRBD1; V: TRBV7-9; J: TRBJ2-3; DNA: TGTGCCAGCAGCTTACCGGGACAGGGTTTGACGCAGTATTTT; CDR3: CASSLPGQGLTQYF
size: few; D: .; V: TRBV6-2/TRBV6-3; J: TRBJ2-7; DNA: TGTGCCACCCTCCGAGGGCTAGGAGGGAACTACGAGCAGTACTTC; CDR3: CATLRGLGGNYEQYF
size: few; D: TRBD1; V: TRBV5-1; J: TRBJ2-7; DNA: TGCGCCAGCAGCACCGGGACAGGAGAGGAGCAGTACTTC; CDR3: CASSTGTGEEQYF
size: many; D: TRBD1; V: TRBV5-1; J: TRBJ1-2; DNA: TGCGCCAGCAGTTCGCAACAGGGGGCGTATTATGGCTACACCTTC; CDR3: CASSSQQGAYYGYTF
size: few; D: .; V: TRBV28; J: TRBJ2-5; DNA: TGTGCCAGCAGTTTCGTACAGGGGGGGGAGACCCAGTACTTC; CDR3: CASSFVQGGETQYF
size: .; D: .; V: TRBV21-1; J: TRBJ2-2; DNA: TGTGCCGAAAGGGGGGGAACCGGGGAGCTGTTTTTT; CDR3: CAERGGTGELFF
size: few; D: .; V: TRBV6-2/TRBV6-3; J: TRBJ2-5; DNA: TGTGCCAGCAGTTACCGGACTATTCAAGAGACCCAGTACTTC; CDR3: CASSYRTIQETQYF
size: few; D: TRBD1; V: TRBV13; J: TRBJ1-2; DNA: TGTGCCAGCAGCTCGGGACAGGTCTGGTACGACTATGGCTACACCTTC; CDR3: CASSSGQVWYDYGYTF
size: few; D: .; V: TRBV4-2; J: TRBJ2-3; DNA: TGCGCCAGCAGCCAAGATCTAGCTCCCGGCACAGATACGCAGTATTTT; CDR3: CASSQDLAPGTDTQYF
size: .; D: TRBD1; V: TRBV5-1; J: TRBJ2-7; DNA: TGCGCCAGCAGCGATACAGGGGGCGCATCCTACGAGCAGTACTTC; CDR3: CASSDTGGASYEQYF
size: .; D: .; V: TRBV6-5; J: TRBJ2-7; DNA: TGTGCCAGCAGTTACTCGGCAGGGAGCACTTCTTCCTACGAGCAGTACTTC; CDR3: CASSYSAGSTSSYEQYF
size: few; D: .; V: TRBV18; J: TRBJ2-7; DNA: TGTGCCAGCTCACCGGGAGTTACTTGGTACGAGCAGTACTTC; CDR3: CASSPGVTWYEQYF
size: few; D: .; V: TRBV6-1; J: TRBJ2-1; DNA: TGTGCCAGCAGGAACCCTGGTTACAATGAGCAGTTCTTC; CDR3: CASRNPGYNEQFF
size: few; D: .; V: TRBV5-5; J: TRBJ1-1; DNA: TGTGCCAGCAGCTTGCAAAGGGTGATGAACACTGAAGCTTTCTTT; CDR3: CASSLQRVMNTEAFF
size: many; D: .; V: TRBV7-2; J: TRBJ1-3; DNA: TGTGCCAGCAGCTTCGGAGGGGCCGGAAACACCATATATTTT; CDR3: CASSFGGAGNTIYF
size: .; D: .; V: TRBV9; J: TRBJ2-2; DNA: TGTGCCAGCAACTATTTAACCGGGGAGCTGTTTTTT; CDR3: CASNYLTGELFF
size: .; D: .; V: TRBV2; J: TRBJ2-2; DNA: TGTGCCAGCAGTGAAGGAGCTCCCGGGGAGCTGTTTTTT; CDR3: CASSEGAPGELFF
size: many; D: .; V: TRBV20-1; J: TRBJ2-5; DNA: TGCAGTGCTAGATACCTCCAAGAGACCCAGTACTTC; CDR3: CSARYLQETQYF
size: few; D: .; V: TRBV5-1; J: TRBJ1-2; DNA: TGCGCCAGCAGCCCCGGGACAACCAGCTATGGCTACACCTTC; CDR3: CASSPGTTSYGYTF
size: .; D: .; V: TRBV5-6; J: TRBJ2-7; DNA: TGTGCCAGCAGCGACAGGGGATCGTCGGGAGGGGAGTGGAGGGATGCCTACGAGCAGTACTTC; CDR3: CASSDRGSSGGEWRDAYEQYF
size: few; D: TRBD1; V: TRBV3-1; J: TRBJ2-7; DNA: TGTGCCAGCAGGATACAGGGGAGCAACGAGCAGTACTTC; CDR3: CASRIQGSNEQYF
size: .; D: .; V: TRBV3-1; J: TRBJ2-7; DNA: TGTGCCAGCAGCCAAGATTTGCCAGGGTCGGGGGAGCAGTACTTC; CDR3: CASSQDLPGSGEQYF
size: .; D: TRBD2; V: TRBV20-1; J: TRBJ2-2; DNA: TGCAGTGCTAGGGCCTGGACTAGCGGGAGGTCAGCCGGGGAGCTGTTTTTT; CDR3: CSARAWTSGRSAGELFF
size: .; D: TRBD2; V: TRBV27; J: TRBJ2-3; DNA: TGTGCCAGCACGCGGGGGGGCCCAGATACGCAGTATTTT; CDR3: CASTRGGPDTQYF
size: few; D: .; V: TRBV29-1; J: TRBJ1-5; DNA: TGCAGCGCTCTCACCGATAGCAATCAGCCCCAGCATTTT; CDR3: CSALTDSNQPQHF
size: few; D: TRBD2; V: TRBV20-1; J: TRBJ2-1; DNA: TGCAGTGCTAGGCCGGGACTAGCGGGAGAAGCCTACAATGAGCAGTTCTTC; CDR3: CSARPGLAGEAYNEQFF
size: .; D: TRBD2; V: TRBV6-2/TRBV6-3; J: TRBJ2-7; DNA: TGTGCCAGCAGCCGCCCTATAGCGGGGGACTCCTACGAGCAGTACTTC; CDR3: CASSRPIAGDSYEQYF
size: .; D: .; V: TRBV6-1; J: TRBJ2-3; DNA: TGTGCCAGTCAGGGTAGCACAGATACGCAGTATTTT; CDR3: CASQGSTDTQYF
size: many; D: .; V: TRBV28; J: TRBJ2-2; DNA: TGTGCCAGCAGTTCTGCTAGCAGGGGCTACACCGGGGAGCTGTTTTTT; CDR3: CASSSASRGYTGELFF
size: .; D: .; V: TRBV10-3; J: TRBJ2-3; DNA: TGTGCCATCAGTGAATCCCAGGGGCGGACAGATACGCAGTATTTT; CDR3: CAISESQGRTDTQYF
size: many; D: .; V: TRBV5-1; J: TRBJ1-1; DNA: TGCGCCAGCAGCTTGGAGGGGACTGAAGCTTTCTTT; CDR3: CASSLEGTEAFF
size: .; D: .; V: TRBV12-3/TRBV12-4; J: TRBJ2-4; DNA: TGTGCCAGCAGTCCCCCGTCGGACAACATTCAGTACTTC; CDR3: CASSPPSDNIQYF
size: .; D: .; V: TRBV4-2; J: TRBJ2-1; DNA: TGTGCCAGCAGCCAAGTCGGGGGTAGCTCCTACAATGAGCAGTTCTTC; CDR3: CASSQVGGSSYNEQFF
size: .; D: TRBD2; V: TRBV4-2; J: TRBJ2-2; DNA: TGTGCCAGCAGCCAATATCTGGCTAGCGGACAATACACCGGGGAGCTGTTTTTT; CDR3: CASSQYLASGQYTGELFF
size: few; D: .; V: TRBV6-1; J: TRBJ2-7; DNA: TGTGCCAGCAGTATAGAACAGGGTTGGTTCGACGAGCAGTACTTC; CDR3: CASSIEQGWFDEQYF
size: many; D: .; V: TRBV20-1; J: TRBJ2-1; DNA: TGCAGTGCTAGAGATTTAATGACGACACGCAATGAGCAGTTCTTC; CDR3: CSARDLMTTRNEQFF